The subject of this entry is one TCR beta chain. Its specificity is unknown. The primer mix had 60 Vbeta and 13 Jbeta primers. Clones were read by immunoSEQ multiplex PCR, and TCRdb kept only the in-frame ones, dropping some. The sample lists 90,000 or so clones, roughly 80% occurring once. These data are taken from a study of cytomegalovirus exposure and HLA in healthy donors. V lost 4 bases and J 5 bases, leaving 7 bases between the germline ends. The CDR3 contains 11 residues. Germline loops: CDR1 SGHNT, CDR2 YYREEE (reference sequence). Whole-study findings and limits: Listed as cytomegalovirus-associated were 164 TCR beta chains. Reports indicated that the classifier achieved high specificity and sensitivity in diagnosing cytomegalovirus status.

This sequence originates from a man between 45 and 60 years old in good health and CMV-seropositive. The chain has TRBV5-4 and TRBJ2-7, with unresolved D. The material sequenced was PBMCs. The CDR3 spells CASSAQNEQYF. The CDR3 region has the DNA TGTGCCAGCAGCGCTCAGAACGAGCAGTACTTC.